This record covers a single T cell receptor beta chain. The entry originates in a study of blood T cell repertoires in COVID-19. As for the study in general: Samples came from the United States, Italy and Spain, spanning acute and convalescent COVID-19. T cells, B-cell-depleted T cells, or PBMCs supplied cDNA or gDNA.

TCRdb keeps only in-frame clones here, not all; method: immunoSEQ multiplex PCR. Of 200,000 to 250,000 clones in the sample, 65% to 90% were seen once. The participants were between roughly 18 and 100 years old and came from under 25 US areas. Cohorts were assigned according to the clinical history that participants reported. This CDR3 is built from 13 residues. Deletions cut 1 base from V and 1 base from J, with 4 bases between. Germline V gives CDR1 SGHTA, CDR2 FQGTGA. The chain links TRBV7-3 to TRBJ1-1; no clear D. The sequence derives from a woman in her forties with acute COVID-19. The specimen was PBMCs or T cells enriched from blood (not recorded which). This CDR3 reads CASSLSANTEAFF. The CDR3 coding sequence is TGTGCCAGCAGCTTAAGCGCGAACACTGAAGCTTTCTTT.